The source of this T cell receptor (beta chain) is a study of cytomegalovirus exposure and HLA in healthy donors. V was clipped by 4 bases and J by 16 bases; unmatched bases: 5. There are 11 residues in the CDR3. Germline V gene sequence: CDR1 MDHEN, CDR2 SYDVKM. Amplification used 60 Vbeta primers and 13 Jbeta primers. Profiled with immunoSEQ multiplex PCR; TCRdb holds only in-frame clones, not every one. The sample lists fewer than 130,000 clones; 80% to 85% were seen once. Input material: PBMCs. V gene TRBV28 combines with J gene TRBJ2-1, with TRBD2 matching 9 bases. The receptor's source is a woman aged 55-70 years in good health and CMV-seropositive. The CDR3 DNA sequence: TGTGCCAGCAGTTCCGCCGGGACTAGCTTCTTC. Translation: CASSSAGTSFF.